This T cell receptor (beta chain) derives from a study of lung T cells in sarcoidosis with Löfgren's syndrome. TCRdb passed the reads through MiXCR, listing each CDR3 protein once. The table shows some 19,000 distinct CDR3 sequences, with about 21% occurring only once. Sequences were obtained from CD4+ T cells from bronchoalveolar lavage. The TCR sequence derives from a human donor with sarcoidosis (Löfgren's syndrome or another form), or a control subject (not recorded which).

CDR3 coding DNA: TGTGCCTGGAGTGTAGGCGGGAGCACCTACGAGCAGTACTTC. Translating gives CAWSVGGSTYEQYF. The genes are TRBV30 and TRBJ2-7, with 7 bases matching TRBD2. Germline lookup yields CDR1 GTSNPN and CDR2 SVGIG (reference sequence). CDR3 length: 14 residues. With V trimmed by 0 bases and J by 2 bases, 4 bases remained unmatched.